This T cell receptor (beta chain) appears in the sequencing data of a study of blood T cell repertoires in COVID-19. Study as a whole: Whether acute or convalescent, the COVID-19 samples came from the United States, Italy and Spain.

Only in-frame clones appear in the TCRdb table, and some are missing; sequencing was by immunoSEQ multiplex PCR. The repertoire has some 61,000 clones, 75% to 90% of them found once; the top ten carry about 8.1%. Per germline, CDR1 MNHEY and CDR2 SMNVEV (reference sequence). With 3 bases removed from V and 7 bases from J, the gap between germline ends came to 16 bases. The CDR3 consists of 15 residues. The origin of this receptor is a man aged 25-40 years with acute or convalescent COVID-19. Material for sequencing was peripheral blood. V is TRBV27 and J is TRBJ2-1; D is perhaps TRBD1 (6 bases). The CDR3 DNA is TGTGCCAGCAGTTTCCGAGGCAGAGACAGGAATGAGCAGTTCTTC. Amino acid sequence: CASSFRGRDRNEQFF.